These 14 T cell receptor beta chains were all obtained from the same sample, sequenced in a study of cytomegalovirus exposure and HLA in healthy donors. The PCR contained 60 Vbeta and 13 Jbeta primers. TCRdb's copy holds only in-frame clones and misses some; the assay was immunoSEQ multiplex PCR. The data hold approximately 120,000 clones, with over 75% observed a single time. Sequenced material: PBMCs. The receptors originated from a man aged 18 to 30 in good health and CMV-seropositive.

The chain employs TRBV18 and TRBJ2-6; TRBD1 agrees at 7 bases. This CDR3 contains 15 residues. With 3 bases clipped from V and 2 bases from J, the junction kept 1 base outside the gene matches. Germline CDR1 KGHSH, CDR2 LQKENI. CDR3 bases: TGTGCCAGCTCACCCGGGACAGCTGGGGCCAACGTCCTGACTTTC. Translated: CASSPGTAGANVLTF.

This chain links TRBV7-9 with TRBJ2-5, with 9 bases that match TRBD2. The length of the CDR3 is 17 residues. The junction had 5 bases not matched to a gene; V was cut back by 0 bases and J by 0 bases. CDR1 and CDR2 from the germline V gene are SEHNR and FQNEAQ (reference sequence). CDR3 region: CASSLAIGLANQETQYF. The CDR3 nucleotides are TGTGCCAGCAGCTTAGCCATAGGACTAGCGAACCAAGAGACCCAGTACTTC.

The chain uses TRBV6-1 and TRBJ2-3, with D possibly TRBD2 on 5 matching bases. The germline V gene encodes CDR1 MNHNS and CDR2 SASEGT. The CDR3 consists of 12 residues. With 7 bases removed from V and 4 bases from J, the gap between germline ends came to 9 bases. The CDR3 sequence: CASKVRADTQYF. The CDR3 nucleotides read TGTGCCAGCAAAGTGCGGGCAGATACGCAGTATTTT.

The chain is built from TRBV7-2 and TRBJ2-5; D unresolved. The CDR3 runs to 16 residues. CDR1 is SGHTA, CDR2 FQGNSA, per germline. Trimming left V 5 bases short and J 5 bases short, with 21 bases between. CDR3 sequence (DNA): TGTGCCAGCAGCGCCTCCCTTTCTCCCCCACGGGAGACCCAGTACTTC. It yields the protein CASSASLSPPRETQYF.

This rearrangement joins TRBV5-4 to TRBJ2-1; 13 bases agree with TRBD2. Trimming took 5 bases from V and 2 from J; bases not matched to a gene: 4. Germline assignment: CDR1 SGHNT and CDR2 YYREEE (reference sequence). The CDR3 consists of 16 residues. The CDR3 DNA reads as TGTGCCAGCAGTTCAACTAGCGGGGGGGCCTACAATGAGCAGTTCTTC. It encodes CASSSTSGGAYNEQFF.

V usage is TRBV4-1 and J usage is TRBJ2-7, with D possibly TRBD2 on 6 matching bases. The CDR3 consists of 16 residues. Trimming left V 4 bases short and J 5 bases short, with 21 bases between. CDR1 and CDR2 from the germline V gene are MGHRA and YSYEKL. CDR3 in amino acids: CASSRPGPRTKNEQYF. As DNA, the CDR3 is TGCGCCAGCAGCCGCCCGGGGCCCCGGACTAAGAACGAGCAGTACTTC.

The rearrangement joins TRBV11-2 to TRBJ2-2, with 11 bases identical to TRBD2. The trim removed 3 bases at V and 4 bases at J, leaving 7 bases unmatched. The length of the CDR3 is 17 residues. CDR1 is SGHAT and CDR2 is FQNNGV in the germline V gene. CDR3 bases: TGTGCCAGCAGCTTTAGCGGGAGGGCCGGGAGCACCGGGGAGCTGTTTTTT. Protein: CASSFSGRAGSTGELFF.

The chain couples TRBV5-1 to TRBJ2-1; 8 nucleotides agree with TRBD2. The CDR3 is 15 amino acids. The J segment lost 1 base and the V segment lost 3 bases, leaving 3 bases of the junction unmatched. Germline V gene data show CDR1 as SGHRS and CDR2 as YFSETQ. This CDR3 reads CASSSTSVSYNEQFF. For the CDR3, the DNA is TGCGCCAGCAGCTCGACTAGCGTTTCCTACAATGAGCAGTTCTTC. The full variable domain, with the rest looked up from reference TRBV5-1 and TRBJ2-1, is KAGVTQTPRYLIKTRGQQVTLSCSPISGHRSVSWYQQTPGQGLQFLFEYFSETQRNKGNFPGRFSGRQFSNSRSEMNVSTLELGDSALYLCASSSTSVSYNEQFFGPGTRLTVL.

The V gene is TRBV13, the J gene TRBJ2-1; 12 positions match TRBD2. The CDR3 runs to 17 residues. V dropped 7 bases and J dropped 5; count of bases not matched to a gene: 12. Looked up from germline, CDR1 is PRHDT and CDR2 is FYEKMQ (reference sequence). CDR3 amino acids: CASTRLAGVGGHNEQFF. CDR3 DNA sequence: TGTGCCAGCACGCGACTAGCGGGAGTCGGTGGTCACAATGAGCAGTTCTTC.

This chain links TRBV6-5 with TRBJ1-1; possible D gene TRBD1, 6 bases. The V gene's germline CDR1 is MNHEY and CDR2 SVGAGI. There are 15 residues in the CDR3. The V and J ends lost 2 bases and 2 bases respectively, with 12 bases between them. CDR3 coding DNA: TGTGCCAGCAGTTACGGGGGACACCAAAACACTGAAGCTTTCTTT. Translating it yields CASSYGGHQNTEAFF.

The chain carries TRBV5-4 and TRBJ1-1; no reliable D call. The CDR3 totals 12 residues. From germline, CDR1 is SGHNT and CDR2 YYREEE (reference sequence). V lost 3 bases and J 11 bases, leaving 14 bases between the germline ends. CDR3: CASSSRPNAAFF. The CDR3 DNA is TGTGCCAGCAGCTCGCGGCCCAACGCGGCTTTCTTT.

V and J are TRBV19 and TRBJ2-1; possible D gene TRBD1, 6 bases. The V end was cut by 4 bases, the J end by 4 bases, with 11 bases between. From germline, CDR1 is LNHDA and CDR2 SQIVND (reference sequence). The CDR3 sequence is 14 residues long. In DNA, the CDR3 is TGTGCCAGTAGTAGAAAGGACAGATACAATGAGCAGTTCTTC. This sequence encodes CASSRKDRYNEQFF.

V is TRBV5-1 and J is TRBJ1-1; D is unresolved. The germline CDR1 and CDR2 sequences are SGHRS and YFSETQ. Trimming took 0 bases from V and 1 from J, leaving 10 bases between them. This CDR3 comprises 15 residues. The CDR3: CASSLGRAQNTEAFF. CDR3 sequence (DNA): TGCGCCAGCAGCTTGGGGAGGGCTCAGAACACTGAAGCTTTCTTT.

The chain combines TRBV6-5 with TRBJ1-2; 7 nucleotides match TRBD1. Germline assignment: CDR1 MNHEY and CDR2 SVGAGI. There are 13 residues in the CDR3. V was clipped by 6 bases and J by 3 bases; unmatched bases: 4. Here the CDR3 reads CASRGDSHYGYTF. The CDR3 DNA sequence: TGTGCCAGCAGAGGGGACAGCCACTATGGCTACACCTTC.